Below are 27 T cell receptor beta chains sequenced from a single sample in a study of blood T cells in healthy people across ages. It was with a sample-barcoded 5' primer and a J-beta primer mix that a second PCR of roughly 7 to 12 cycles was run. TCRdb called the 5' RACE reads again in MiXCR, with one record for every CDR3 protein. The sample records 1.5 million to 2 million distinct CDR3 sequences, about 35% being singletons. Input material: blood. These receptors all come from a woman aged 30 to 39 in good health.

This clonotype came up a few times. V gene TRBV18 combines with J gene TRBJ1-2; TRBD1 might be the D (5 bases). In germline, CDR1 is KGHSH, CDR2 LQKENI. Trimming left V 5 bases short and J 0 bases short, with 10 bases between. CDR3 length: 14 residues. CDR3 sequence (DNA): TGTGCCAGCTCATCGGAGACAGCTAACTATGGCTACACCTTC. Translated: CASSSETANYGYTF.

The CDR3, as DNA: TGCGCCAGCAAGGGGAGCGGGTTCGGATCGTACTTC. The encoded protein is CASKGSGFGSYF. The genes are TRBV5-1 and TRBJ2-5, with a weak D call TRBD2 (6 bases). Deletions cut 6 bases from V and 13 bases from J, with 19 bases between. The CDR3 loop spans 12 amino acids. Per the germline V gene, CDR1 is SGHRS and CDR2 is YFSETQ.

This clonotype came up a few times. The CDR3 sequence: CAWSVQLMGAQYF. The CDR3 DNA reads TGTGCCTGGAGTGTACAACTCATGGGCGCCCAGTACTTC. The chain couples TRBV30 to TRBJ2-5; D unresolved. Per germline, CDR1 GTSNPN and CDR2 SVGIG (reference sequence). The CDR3 has 13 amino acids. V was cut by 0 bases and J by 9 bases, with 14 bases left in between.

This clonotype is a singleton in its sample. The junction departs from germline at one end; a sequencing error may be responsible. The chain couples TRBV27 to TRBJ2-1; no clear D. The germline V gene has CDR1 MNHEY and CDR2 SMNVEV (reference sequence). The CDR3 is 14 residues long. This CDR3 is CVSSGALSYNEQFF. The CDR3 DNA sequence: TGTGTCAGCAGTGGTGCCCTCTCCTACAATGAGCAGTTCTTC.

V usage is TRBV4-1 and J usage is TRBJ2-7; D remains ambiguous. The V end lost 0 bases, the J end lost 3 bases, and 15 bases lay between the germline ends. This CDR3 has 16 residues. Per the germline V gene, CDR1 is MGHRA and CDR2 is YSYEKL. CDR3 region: CASSQERRSLGYEQYF. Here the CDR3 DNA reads TGCGCCAGCAGCCAAGAGAGACGGTCCTTAGGCTACGAGCAGTACTTC.

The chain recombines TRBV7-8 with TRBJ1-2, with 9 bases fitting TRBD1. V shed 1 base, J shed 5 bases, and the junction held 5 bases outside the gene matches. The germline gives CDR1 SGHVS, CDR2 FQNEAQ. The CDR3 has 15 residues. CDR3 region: CASSLVDRGGYGYTF. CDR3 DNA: TGTGCCAGCAGCTTAGTGGACAGGGGAGGTTATGGCTACACCTTC.

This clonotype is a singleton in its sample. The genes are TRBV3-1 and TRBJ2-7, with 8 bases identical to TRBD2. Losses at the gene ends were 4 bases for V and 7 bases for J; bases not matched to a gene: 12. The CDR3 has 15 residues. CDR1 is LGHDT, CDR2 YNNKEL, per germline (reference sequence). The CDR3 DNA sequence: TGTGCCAGCAGCCGAGATGGGAGCGGGAGAGGGGAGCAGTACTTC. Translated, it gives CASSRDGSGRGEQYF.

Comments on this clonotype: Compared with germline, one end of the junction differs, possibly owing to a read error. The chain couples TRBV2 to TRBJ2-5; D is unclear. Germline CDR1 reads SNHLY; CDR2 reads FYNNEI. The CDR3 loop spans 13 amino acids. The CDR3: CVSSYVEQETQYF. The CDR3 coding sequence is TGTGTCAGCAGTTACGTGGAACAAGAGACCCAGTACTTC.

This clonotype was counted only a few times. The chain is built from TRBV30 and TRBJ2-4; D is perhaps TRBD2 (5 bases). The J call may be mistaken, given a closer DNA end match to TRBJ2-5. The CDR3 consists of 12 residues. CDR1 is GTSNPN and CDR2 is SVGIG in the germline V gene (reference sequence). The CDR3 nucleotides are TGTGCCTGGAGTTCCACGGGGGAGACCCAGTACTTC. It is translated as CAWSSTGETQYF.

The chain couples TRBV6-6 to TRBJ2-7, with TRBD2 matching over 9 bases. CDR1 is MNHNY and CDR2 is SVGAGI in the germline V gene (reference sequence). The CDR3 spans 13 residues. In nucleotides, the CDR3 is TGTGTCTGCGGGGGGGCCTTGATCTACGAGCAGTACTTC. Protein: CVCGGALIYEQYF.

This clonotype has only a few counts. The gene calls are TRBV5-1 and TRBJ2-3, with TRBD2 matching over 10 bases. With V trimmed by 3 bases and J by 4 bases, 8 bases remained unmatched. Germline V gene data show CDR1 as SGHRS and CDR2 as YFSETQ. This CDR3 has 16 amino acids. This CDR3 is CASSWEGLASPDTQYF. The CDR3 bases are TGCGCCAGCAGCTGGGAGGGACTAGCGTCCCCAGATACGCAGTATTTT. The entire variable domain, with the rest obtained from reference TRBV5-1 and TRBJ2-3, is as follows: KAGVTQTPRYLIKTRGQQVTLSCSPISGHRSVSWYQQTPGQGLQFLFEYFSETQRNKGNFPGRFSGRQFSNSRSEMNVSTLELGDSALYLCASSWEGLASPDTQYFGPGTRLTVL.

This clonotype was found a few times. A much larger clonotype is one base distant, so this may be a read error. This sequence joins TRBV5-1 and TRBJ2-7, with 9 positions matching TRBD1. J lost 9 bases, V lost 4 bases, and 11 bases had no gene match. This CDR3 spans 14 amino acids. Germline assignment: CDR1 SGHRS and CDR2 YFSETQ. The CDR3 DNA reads TGCGCCAGCAGCCCACAGGGGGCGAAGGGCGGGCAGTACTTC. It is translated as CASSPQGAKGGQYF.

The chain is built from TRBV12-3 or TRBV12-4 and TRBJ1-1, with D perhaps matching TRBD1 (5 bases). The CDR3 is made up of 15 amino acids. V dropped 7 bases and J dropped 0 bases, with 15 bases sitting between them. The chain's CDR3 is CASTIRQKMNTEAFF. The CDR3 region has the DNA TGTGCCAGCACCATCCGACAGAAGATGAACACTGAAGCTTTCTTT.

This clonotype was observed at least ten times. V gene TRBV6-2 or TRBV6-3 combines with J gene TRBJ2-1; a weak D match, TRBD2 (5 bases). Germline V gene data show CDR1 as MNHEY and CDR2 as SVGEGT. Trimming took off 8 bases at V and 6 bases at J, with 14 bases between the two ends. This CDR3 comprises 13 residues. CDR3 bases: TGTGCCAGCTCTCCCGAGGGCCGCAATGAGCAGTTCTTC. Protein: CASSPEGRNEQFF.

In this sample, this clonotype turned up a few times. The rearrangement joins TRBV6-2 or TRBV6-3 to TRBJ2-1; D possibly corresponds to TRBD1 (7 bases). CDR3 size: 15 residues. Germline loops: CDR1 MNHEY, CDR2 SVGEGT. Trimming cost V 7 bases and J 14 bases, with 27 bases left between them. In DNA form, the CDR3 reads TGTGCCAGCAACCCCGGGCGGGACAGTAGTTTCGGGAAGTTCTTC. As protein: CASNPGRDSSFGKFF.

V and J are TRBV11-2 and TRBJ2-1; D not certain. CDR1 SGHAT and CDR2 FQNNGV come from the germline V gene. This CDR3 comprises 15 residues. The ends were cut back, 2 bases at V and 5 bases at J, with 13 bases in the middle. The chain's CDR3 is CASSLWWGTNNEQFF. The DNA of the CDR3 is TGTGCCAGCAGCTTATGGTGGGGAACCAACAATGAGCAGTTCTTC.

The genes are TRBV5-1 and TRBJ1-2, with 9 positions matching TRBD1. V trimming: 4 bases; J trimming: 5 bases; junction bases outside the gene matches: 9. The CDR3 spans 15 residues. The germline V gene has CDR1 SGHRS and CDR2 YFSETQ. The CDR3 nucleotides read TGCGCCAGCAGCCAAACAGGGGGCGCTAGGTATGGCTACACCTTC. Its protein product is CASSQTGGARYGYTF.

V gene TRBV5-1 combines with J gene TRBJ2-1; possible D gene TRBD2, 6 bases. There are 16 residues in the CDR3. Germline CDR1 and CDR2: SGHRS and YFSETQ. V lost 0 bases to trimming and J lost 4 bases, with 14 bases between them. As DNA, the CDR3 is TGCGCCAGCAGCTTGGGGAGGGACTGGCCATACAATGAGCAGTTCTTC. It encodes CASSLGRDWPYNEQFF.

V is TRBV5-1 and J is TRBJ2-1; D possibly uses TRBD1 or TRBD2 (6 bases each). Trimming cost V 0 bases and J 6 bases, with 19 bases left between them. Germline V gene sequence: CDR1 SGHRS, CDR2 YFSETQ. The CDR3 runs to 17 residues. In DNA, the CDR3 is TGCGCCAGCAGCTTGGTGGGGGGCGCGGGTTTAAGCAATGAGCAGTTCTTC. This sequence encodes CASSLVGGAGLSNEQFF.

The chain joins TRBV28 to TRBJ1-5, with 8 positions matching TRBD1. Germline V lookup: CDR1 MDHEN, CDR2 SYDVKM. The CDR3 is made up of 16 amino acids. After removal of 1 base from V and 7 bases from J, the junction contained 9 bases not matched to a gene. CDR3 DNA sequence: TGTGCCAGCAGTTTATCTGGGACAGGAATAGGCCAGCCCCAGCATTTT. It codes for CASSLSGTGIGQPQHF.

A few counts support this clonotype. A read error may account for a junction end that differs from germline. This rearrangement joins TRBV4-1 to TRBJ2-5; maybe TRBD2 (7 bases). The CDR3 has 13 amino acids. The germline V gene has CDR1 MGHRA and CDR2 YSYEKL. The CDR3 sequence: CASSLGGQGTQYF. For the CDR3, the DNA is TGCGCCAGCAGCCTCGGGGGGCAAGGGACCCAGTACTTC.

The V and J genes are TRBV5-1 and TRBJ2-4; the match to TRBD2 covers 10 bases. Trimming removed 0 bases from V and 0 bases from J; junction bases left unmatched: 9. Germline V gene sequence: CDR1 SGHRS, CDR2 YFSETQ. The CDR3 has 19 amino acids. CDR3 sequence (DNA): TGCGCCAGCAGCTTGGGAACTAGCGGGATAGACTCAGCCAAAAACATTCAGTACTTC. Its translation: CASSLGTSGIDSAKNIQYF.

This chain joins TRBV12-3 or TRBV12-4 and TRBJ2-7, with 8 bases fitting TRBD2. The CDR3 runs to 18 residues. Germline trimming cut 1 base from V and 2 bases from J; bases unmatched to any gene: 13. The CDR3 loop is CASSLGLAYAGGAYEQYF. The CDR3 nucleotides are TGTGCCAGCAGTTTAGGACTAGCGTATGCCGGGGGAGCCTACGAGCAGTACTTC.

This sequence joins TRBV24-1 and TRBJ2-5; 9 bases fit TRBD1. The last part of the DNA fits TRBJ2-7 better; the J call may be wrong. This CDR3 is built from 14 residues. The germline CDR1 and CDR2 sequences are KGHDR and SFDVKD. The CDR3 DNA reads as TGTGCCACCAGTGACCCGGGGACAGGGCACGAGCAGTACTTC. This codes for CATSDPGTGHEQYF.

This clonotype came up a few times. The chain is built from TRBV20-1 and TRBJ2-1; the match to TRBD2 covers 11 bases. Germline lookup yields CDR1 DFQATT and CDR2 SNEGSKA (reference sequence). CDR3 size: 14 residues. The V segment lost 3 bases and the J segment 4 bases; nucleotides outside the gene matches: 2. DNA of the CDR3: TGCAGTGCTAGGGGACTAGCGGATTACAATGAGCAGTTCTTC. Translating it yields CSARGLADYNEQFF.

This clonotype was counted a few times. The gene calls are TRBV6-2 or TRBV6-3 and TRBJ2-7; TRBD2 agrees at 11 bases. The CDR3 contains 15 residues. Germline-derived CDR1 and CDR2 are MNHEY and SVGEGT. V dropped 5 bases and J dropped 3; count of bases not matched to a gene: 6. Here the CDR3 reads CASSARLAGIYEQYF. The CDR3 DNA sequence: TGTGCCAGCAGTGCCCGACTAGCGGGGATCTACGAGCAGTACTTC.

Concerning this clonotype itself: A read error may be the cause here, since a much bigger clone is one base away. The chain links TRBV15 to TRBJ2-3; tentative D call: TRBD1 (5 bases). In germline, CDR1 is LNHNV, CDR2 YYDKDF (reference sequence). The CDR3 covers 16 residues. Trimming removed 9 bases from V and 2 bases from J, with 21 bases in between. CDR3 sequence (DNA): TGTGCCACGACCCAGGGCCTAGAGTGGGACACAGATACGCAGTATTTT. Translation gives CATTQGLEWDTDTQYF.